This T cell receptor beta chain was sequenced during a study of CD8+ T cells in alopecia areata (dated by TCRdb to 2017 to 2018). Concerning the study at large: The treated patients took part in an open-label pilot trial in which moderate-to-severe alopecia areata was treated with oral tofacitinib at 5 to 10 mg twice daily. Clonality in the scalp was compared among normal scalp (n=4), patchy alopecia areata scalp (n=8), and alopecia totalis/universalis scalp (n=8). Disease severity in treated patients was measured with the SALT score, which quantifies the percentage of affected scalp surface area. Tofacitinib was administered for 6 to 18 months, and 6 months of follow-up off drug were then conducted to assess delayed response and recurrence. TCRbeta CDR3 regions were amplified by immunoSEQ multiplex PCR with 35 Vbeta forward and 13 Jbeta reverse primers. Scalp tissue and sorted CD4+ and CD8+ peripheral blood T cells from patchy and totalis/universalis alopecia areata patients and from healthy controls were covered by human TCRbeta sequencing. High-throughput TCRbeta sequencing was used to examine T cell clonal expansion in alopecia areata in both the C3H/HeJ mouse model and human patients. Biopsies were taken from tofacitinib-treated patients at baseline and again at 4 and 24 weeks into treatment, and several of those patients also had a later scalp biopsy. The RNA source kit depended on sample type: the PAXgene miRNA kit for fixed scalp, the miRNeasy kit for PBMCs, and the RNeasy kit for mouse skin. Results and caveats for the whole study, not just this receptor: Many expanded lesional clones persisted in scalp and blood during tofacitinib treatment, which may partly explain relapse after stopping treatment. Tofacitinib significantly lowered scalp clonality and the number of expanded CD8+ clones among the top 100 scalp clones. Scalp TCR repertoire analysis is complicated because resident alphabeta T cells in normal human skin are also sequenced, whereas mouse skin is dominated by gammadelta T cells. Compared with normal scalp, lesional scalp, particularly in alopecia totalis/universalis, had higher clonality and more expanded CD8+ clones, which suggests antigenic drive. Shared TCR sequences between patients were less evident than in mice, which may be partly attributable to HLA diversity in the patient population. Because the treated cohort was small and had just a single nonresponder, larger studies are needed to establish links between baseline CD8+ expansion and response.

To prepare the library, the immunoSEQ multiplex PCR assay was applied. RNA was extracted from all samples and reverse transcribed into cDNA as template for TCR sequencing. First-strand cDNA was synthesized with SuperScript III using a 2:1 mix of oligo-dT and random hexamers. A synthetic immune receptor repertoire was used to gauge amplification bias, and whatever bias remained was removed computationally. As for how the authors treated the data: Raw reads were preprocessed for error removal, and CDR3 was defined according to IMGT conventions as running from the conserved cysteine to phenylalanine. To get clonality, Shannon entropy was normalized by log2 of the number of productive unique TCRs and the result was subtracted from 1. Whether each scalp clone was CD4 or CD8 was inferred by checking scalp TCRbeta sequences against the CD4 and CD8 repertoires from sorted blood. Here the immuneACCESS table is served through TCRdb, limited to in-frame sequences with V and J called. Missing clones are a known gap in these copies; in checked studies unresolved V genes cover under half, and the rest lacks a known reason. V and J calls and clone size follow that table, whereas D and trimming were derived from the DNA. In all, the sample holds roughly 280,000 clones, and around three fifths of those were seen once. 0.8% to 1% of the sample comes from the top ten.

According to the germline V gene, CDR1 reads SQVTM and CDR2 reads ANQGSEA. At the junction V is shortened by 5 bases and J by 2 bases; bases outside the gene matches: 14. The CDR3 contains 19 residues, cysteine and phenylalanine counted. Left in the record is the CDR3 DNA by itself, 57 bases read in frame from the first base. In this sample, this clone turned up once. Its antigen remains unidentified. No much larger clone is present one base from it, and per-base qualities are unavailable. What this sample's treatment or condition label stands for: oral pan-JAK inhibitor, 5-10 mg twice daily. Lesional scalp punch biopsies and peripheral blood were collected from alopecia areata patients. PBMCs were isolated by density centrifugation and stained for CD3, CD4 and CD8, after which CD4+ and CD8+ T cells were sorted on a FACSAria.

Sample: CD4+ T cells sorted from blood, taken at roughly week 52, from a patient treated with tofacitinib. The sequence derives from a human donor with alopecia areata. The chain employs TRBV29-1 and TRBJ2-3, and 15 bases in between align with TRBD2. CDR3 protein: CSVSTIRGTSGGTTDTQYF. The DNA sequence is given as TGCAGCGTTTCCACCATCCGCGGGACTAGCGGGGGGACCACAGATACGCAGTATTTT.